Each of the 13 T cell receptor beta chains below was sequenced from the same sample in a study of control samples from healthy donors and cancer patients. Data came from immunoSEQ multiplex PCR; TCRdb stores just in-frame clones and leaves some out. The sample lists about 220,000 clones, around 94% occurring once. The sequencing input was blood. The source is a man aged 50 or older in good health.

The rearrangement uses TRBV18 and TRBJ1-2, with TRBD1 matching over 7 bases. CDR1 is KGHSH, CDR2 LQKENI, per germline. The trim removed 3 bases at V and 4 bases at J, leaving 11 bases unmatched. There are 16 residues in the CDR3. The DNA of the CDR3 is TGTGCCAGCTCACCTCTGGCTCAGGACAGGTCCTATGGCTACACCTTC. Amino acid sequence: CASSPLAQDRSYGYTF.

The chain recombines TRBV11-2 with TRBJ1-1; possibly TRBD1 for D (5 bases). V shed 5 bases and J shed 6 bases, with 19 bases lying between them. The CDR3 totals 15 residues. The germline CDR1 and CDR2 sequences are SGHAT and FQNNGV. The CDR3 nucleotides are TGTGCCAGCAGCCCCGCCCCGGACACGGGCTCTGAAGCTTTCTTT. Amino acids: CASSPAPDTGSEAFF.

This clone occurred a few times. The rearrangement uses TRBV19 and TRBJ2-2; D uncertain. The V end was cut by 4 bases, the J end by 6 bases, with 12 bases between. The V gene's germline CDR1 is LNHDA and CDR2 SQIVND (reference sequence). The CDR3 spans 14 residues. CDR3 protein: CASSRLGQAGELFF. The CDR3 nucleotides read TGTGCCAGTAGTAGGTTAGGCCAAGCCGGGGAGCTGTTTTTT.

V is TRBV24-1 and J is TRBJ1-4; D is perhaps TRBD1 (5 bases). Germline V gene data show CDR1 as KGHDR and CDR2 as SFDVKD. V lost 3 bases and J lost 1, with 8 bases in between. This CDR3 has 15 amino acids. CDR3 DNA: TGTGCCACCAGTGATGCGGGGGGAACTAATGAAAAACTGTTTTTT. Translating gives CATSDAGGTNEKLFF.

This clone occurred once. The chain combines TRBV4-3 with TRBJ1-2; D unclear. This CDR3 spans 14 amino acids. Germline V gene lookup returns CDR1 LGHNA and CDR2 YSLEER. V was clipped by 4 bases and J by 1 base, with 10 bases between them. CDR3 nucleotides: TGCGCCAGCAGCCCCACTGTAGTTAACTATGGCTACACCTTC. Its protein is CASSPTVVNYGYTF.

V is TRBV5-1 and J is TRBJ1-5, with D unclear. Trimming took off 7 bases at V and 2 bases at J, with 13 bases between the two ends. Germline CDR1 SGHRS, CDR2 YFSETQ. The length of the CDR3 is 14 residues. The CDR3 nucleotides are TGCGCCAGCTCTGAGGCGGCCGGCAATCAGCCCCAGCATTTT. This codes for CASSEAAGNQPQHF.

The CDR3 here is CASSYSAGVGNTIYF. DNA for the CDR3: TGTGCCAGCAGTTACTCGGCAGGGGTTGGAAACACCATATATTTT. The chain has TRBV6-5 and TRBJ1-3; D might be TRBD1 (6 bases). V was trimmed by 0 bases and J by 3 bases, leaving 9 bases between them. Looked up from germline, CDR1 is MNHEY and CDR2 is SVGAGI. There are 15 residues in the CDR3.

The J gene is TRBJ2-5, the V gene TRBV30; TRBD2 aligns across 8 bases. The junction had 7 bases not matched to a gene; V was cut back by 2 bases and J by 5 bases. This CDR3 has 14 residues. The germline CDR1 and CDR2 sequences are GTSNPN and SVGIG (reference sequence). CDR3 loop: CAWSIAGMGETQYF. In nucleotides, the CDR3 is TGTGCCTGGAGTATAGCGGGGATGGGGGAGACCCAGTACTTC.

The chain carries TRBV12-5 and TRBJ2-2, with D perhaps given as TRBD1 or TRBD2 (5 bases each). This CDR3 region has 14 residues. CDR1 and CDR2 (germline): LGHNT, FRNRAP. V gave up 5 bases and J gave up 3 bases, with 10 bases separating them. The CDR3 loop reads CASGPGLHTGELFF. The DNA of the CDR3 is TGTGCTAGTGGTCCGGGGCTCCACACCGGGGAGCTGTTTTTT.

The genes are TRBV5-1 and TRBJ1-6; possible D gene TRBD1, 6 bases. The CDR3 contains 15 residues. Germline V CDR1 and CDR2: SGHRS, YFSETQ. With 1 base removed from V and 5 bases from J, the gap between germline ends came to 10 bases. DNA for the CDR3: TGCGCCAGCAGCTTGACCAGGGGAGATAATTCACCCCTCCACTTT. Residues: CASSLTRGDNSPLHF.

The rearrangement links TRBV6-2 or TRBV6-3 to TRBJ1-6; D is uncertain. Looked up from germline, CDR1 is MNHEY and CDR2 is SVGEGT. The V end lost 5 bases, the J end lost 10 bases, and 12 bases lay between the germline ends. The CDR3 covers 13 residues. The CDR3 is CASSAGGRSPLHF. In nucleotides, the CDR3 is TGTGCCAGCAGTGCAGGCGGCAGGTCACCCCTCCACTTT.

The sample holds one count of this clone. The J gene is TRBJ1-6, the V gene TRBV28; no firm D call. V lost 4 bases and J 6 bases, leaving 4 bases between the germline ends. CDR1 MDHEN and CDR2 SYDVKM come from the germline V gene. CDR3 size: 12 residues. The CDR3 loop is CASSWTNSPLHF. CDR3 nucleotide sequence: TGTGCCAGCAGTTGGACTAATTCACCCCTCCACTTT. Supplemented by reference TRBV28 and TRBJ1-6, the full variable domain reads DVKVTQSSRYLVKRTGEKVFLECVQDMDHENMFWYRQDPGLGLRLIYFSYDVKMKEKGDIPEGYSVSREKKERFSLILESASTNQTSMYLCASSWTNSPLHFGNGTRLTVT.

The chain combines TRBV3-1 (or the pseudogene TRBV3-2) with TRBJ2-5, with a tentative D call TRBD2 (5 bases). CDR3 length equals 15 residues. V was clipped by 4 bases and J by 8 bases, with 20 bases between them. CDR1 and CDR2 (germline): LGHDT, YNNKEL (reference sequence). Here the CDR3 reads CASSLDYTSRATQYF. The DNA of the CDR3 is TGTGCCAGCAGCCTTGATTATACTAGTCGGGCTACCCAGTACTTC.